This is a list of T cell receptor beta chains from one sample in a study of OX40 agonist ivuxolimab in advanced cancers. TCRdb's copy holds only in-frame clones and misses some; the assay was immunoSEQ multiplex PCR. The sample consists of approximately 70,000 clones, around 90% of them appearing once. This sample comprised CD4+ or CD8+ T cells sorted from blood, obtained in a trial of the OX40 agonist ivuxolimab. All receptors come from an adult with an advanced solid tumor such as melanoma, head and neck, liver or kidney cancer. Each CDR3 is given with its conserved first and last residue. Fields, in order: J gene, D gene, V gene, clone size, CDR3 protein, CDR3 DNA. The D gene is left open where the match is weak. Expanded clones get a size class; other rows say once, few or many, or leave the size out.

J: TRBJ1-2; D: .; V: TRBV30; size: .; CDR3: CAWSTSRGGYGYTF; DNA: TGTGCCTGGAGTACGAGTAGGGGAGGCTATGGCTACACCTTC
J: TRBJ2-3; D: .; V: TRBV5-1; size: .; CDR3: CASSLSVQADTQYF; DNA: TGCGCCAGCAGCTTGTCGGTTCAAGCCGATACGCAGTATTTT
J: TRBJ2-1; D: TRBD2; V: TRBV7-9; size: .; CDR3: CASSNPLAGGINEQFF; DNA: TGTGCCAGCAGCAACCCCCTAGCGGGGGGTATCAATGAGCAGTTCTTC
J: TRBJ1-5; D: TRBD1; V: TRBV5-8; size: .; CDR3: CASSLLGGTGKNQPQHF; DNA: TGTGCCAGCAGCTTGTTGGGCGGGACAGGGAAAAACCAGCCCCAGCATTTT
J: TRBJ2-1; D: .; V: TRBV10-3; size: .; CDR3: CAISGTGAYNEQFF; DNA: TGTGCCATCAGTGGCACAGGCGCCTACAATGAGCAGTTCTTC
J: TRBJ2-7; D: TRBD2; V: TRBV10-3; size: .; CDR3: CAISAEGGRLYEQYF; DNA: TGTGCCATCAGCGCCGAGGGCGGGAGACTCTACGAGCAGTACTTC
J: TRBJ2-2; D: TRBD2; V: TRBV11-2; size: few; CDR3: CASGQGASGSLNTGELFF; DNA: TGTGCCAGCGGGCAGGGGGCTAGCGGGAGTTTAAACACCGGGGAGCTGTTTTTT
J: TRBJ2-1; D: .; V: TRBV5-1; size: few; CDR3: CASSLAGTLYNEQFF; DNA: TGCGCCAGCAGCTTGGCCGGGACTCTCTACAATGAGCAGTTCTTC
J: TRBJ1-4; D: .; V: TRBV28; size: .; CDR3: CASRQSEEKLFF; DNA: TGTGCCAGCAGACAATCTGAAGAAAAACTGTTTTTT
J: TRBJ1-1; D: .; V: TRBV6-6; size: .; CDR3: CASSLSAGTEAFF; DNA: TGTGCCAGCAGTCTTTCCGCCGGGACTGAAGCTTTCTTT
J: TRBJ1-2; D: .; V: TRBV5-6; size: .; CDR3: CASSYPVGQGSGYTF; DNA: TGTGCCAGCAGCTATCCGGTCGGGCAGGGATCTGGCTACACCTTC
J: TRBJ2-7; D: TRBD1; V: TRBV11-2; size: .; CDR3: CASSLWGQGIYEQYF; DNA: TGTGCCAGCAGCTTGTGGGGACAGGGGATTTACGAGCAGTACTTC
J: TRBJ2-7; D: TRBD1; V: TRBV19; size: .; CDR3: CASSTTGTGGFYEQYF; DNA: TGTGCCAGTAGTACAACCGGGACAGGGGGCTTCTACGAGCAGTACTTC
J: TRBJ2-1; D: TRBD1; V: TRBV5-1; size: .; CDR3: CASSTGTGGSSGSYNEQFF; DNA: TGCGCCAGCAGCACTGGGACAGGGGGGTCTTCAGGGTCCTACAATGAGCAGTTCTTC
J: TRBJ2-1; D: .; V: TRBV7-2; size: .; CDR3: CASSLGLSSYNEQFF; DNA: TGTGCCAGCAGCTTGGGACTGAGCTCCTACAATGAGCAGTTCTTC
J: TRBJ1-1; D: TRBD1; V: TRBV7-2; size: .; CDR3: CASSRDRGNTEAFF; DNA: TGTGCCAGCAGCCGCGACAGGGGCAATACTGAAGCTTTCTTT
J: TRBJ2-3; D: .; V: TRBV5-6; size: .; CDR3: CASTSSAVNTQYF; DNA: TGTGCCAGCACCTCTAGCGCAGTCAATACGCAGTATTTT
J: TRBJ1-2; D: .; V: TRBV6-5; size: .; CDR3: CASREGSQYGYTF; DNA: TGTGCCAGCAGAGAAGGGTCGCAATACGGCTACACCTTC
J: TRBJ2-1; D: TRBD2; V: TRBV18; size: .; CDR3: CASSTLTSGRAGGPNEQFF; DNA: TGTGCCAGCTCGACCCTGACTAGCGGGAGGGCCGGTGGGCCCAATGAGCAGTTCTTC
J: TRBJ2-4; D: TRBD2; V: TRBV30; size: .; CDR3: CAWDPRGGDIQYF; DNA: TGTGCCTGGGATCCCCGGGGGGGGGACATTCAGTACTTC
J: TRBJ1-2; D: .; V: TRBV5-1; size: .; CDR3: CASSLGTAFPGYGYTF; DNA: TGCGCCAGCAGCTTGGGGACAGCTTTCCCTGGGTATGGCTACACCTTC
J: TRBJ2-3; D: TRBD2; V: TRBV4-1; size: .; CDR3: CASSQPFGGTRAGGPDTQYF; DNA: TGCGCCAGCAGCCAACCGTTCGGGGGGACAAGGGCGGGGGGGCCAGATACGCAGTATTTT
J: TRBJ2-3; D: TRBD1; V: TRBV18; size: .; CDR3: CASSPDETGGTDTQYF; DNA: TGTGCCAGCTCCCCCGATGAGACAGGGGGCACAGATACGCAGTATTTT
J: TRBJ2-7; D: TRBD2; V: TRBV7-9; size: .; CDR3: CASSYGLETYEQYF; DNA: TGTGCCAGCAGTTACGGACTAGAAACTTACGAGCAGTACTTC
J: TRBJ1-5; D: TRBD1; V: TRBV28; size: .; CDR3: CASSPLDRGLQPQHF; DNA: TGTGCCAGCAGTCCCCTCGACAGGGGGCTTCAGCCCCAGCATTTT
J: TRBJ2-5; D: TRBD2; V: TRBV4-2; size: .; CDR3: CASSPPSGGARETQYF; DNA: TGTGCCAGCAGCCCCCCTAGCGGGGGGGCCAGAGAGACCCAGTACTTC
J: TRBJ2-2; D: .; V: TRBV4-2; size: .; CDR3: CASSQDLGYTGELFF; DNA: TGTGCCAGCAGCCAAGATCTAGGGTACACCGGGGAGCTGTTTTTT
J: TRBJ1-4; D: TRBD1; V: TRBV4-1; size: .; CDR3: CASSLRDRAEKLFF; DNA: TGCGCCAGCAGCCTCCGGGACAGGGCCGAAAAACTGTTTTTT
J: TRBJ2-7; D: TRBD1; V: TRBV2; size: .; CDR3: CATTTLQGAPYEQYF; DNA: TGTGCTACCACTACCCTACAGGGGGCGCCCTACGAGCAGTACTTC
J: TRBJ2-2; D: .; V: TRBV9; size: .; CDR3: CASSSPKLRGFPGELFF; DNA: TGTGCCAGCAGCTCCCCGAAACTCAGGGGTTTCCCCGGGGAGCTGTTTTTT
J: TRBJ2-7; D: TRBD1; V: TRBV11-2; size: once; CDR3: CASSLVRQGFYEQYF; DNA: TGTGCCAGCAGCTTAGTGAGACAGGGGTTCTACGAGCAGTACTTC
J: TRBJ2-7; D: .; V: TRBV7-2; size: .; CDR3: CASSPPGTFYEQYF; DNA: TGTGCCAGCAGCCCACCCGGGACCTTCTACGAGCAGTACTTC
J: TRBJ2-5; D: .; V: TRBV27; size: .; CDR3: CASSSWATREAQYF; DNA: TGTGCCAGCAGTTCCTGGGCGACCCGCGAGGCCCAGTACTTC
J: TRBJ2-5; D: .; V: TRBV7-9; size: .; CDR3: CASSLFPGQQETQYF; DNA: TGTGCCAGCAGCTTATTCCCTGGACAGCAAGAGACCCAGTACTTC
J: TRBJ1-1; D: .; V: TRBV27; size: .; CDR3: CASRHWETEAFF; DNA: TGTGCCAGCAGACATTGGGAGACTGAAGCTTTCTTT
J: TRBJ1-3; D: .; V: TRBV4-1; size: once; CDR3: CASSQAGSSGNTIYF; DNA: TGCGCCAGCAGCCAAGCAGGGAGCTCTGGAAACACCATATATTTT
J: TRBJ2-3; D: TRBD2; V: TRBV7-2; size: .; CDR3: CASSLVAGATDTQYF; DNA: TGTGCCAGCAGCTTAGTAGCGGGGGCCACAGATACGCAGTATTTT
J: TRBJ1-2; D: .; V: TRBV6-5; size: once; CDR3: CASSYKGEGGYTF; DNA: TGTGCCAGCAGTTATAAGGGGGAGGGTGGCTACACCTTC
J: TRBJ1-5; D: .; V: TRBV30; size: .; CDR3: CAWSLRGGQPQHF; DNA: TGTGCCTGGAGTCTTAGGGGTGGTCAGCCCCAGCATTTT
J: TRBJ1-6; D: TRBD1; V: TRBV4-1; size: .; CDR3: CASSQADRENSPLHF; DNA: TGCGCCAGCAGCCAGGCAGACAGGGAAAATTCACCCCTCCACTTT
J: TRBJ1-1; D: .; V: TRBV7-9; size: .; CDR3: CASSLDEVTEAFF; DNA: TGTGCCAGCAGCTTAGATGAGGTCACTGAAGCTTTCTTT
J: TRBJ1-2; D: .; V: TRBV19; size: .; CDR3: CASSVGPESYGYTF; DNA: TGTGCCAGTTCTGTGGGCCCTGAGAGCTATGGCTACACCTTC
J: TRBJ2-5; D: .; V: TRBV29-1; size: .; CDR3: CSVGHSQETQYF; DNA: TGCAGCGTTGGACACTCCCAAGAGACCCAGTACTTC
J: TRBJ2-3; D: .; V: TRBV5-1; size: few; CDR3: CASSLGQPDTDTQYF; DNA: TGCGCCAGCAGCTTGGGACAGCCCGACACAGATACGCAGTATTTT
J: TRBJ1-6; D: .; V: TRBV28; size: .; CDR3: CASREGRTNSPLHF; DNA: TGTGCCAGCAGGGAGGGACGGACCAATTCACCCCTCCACTTT
J: TRBJ2-3; D: .; V: TRBV10-2; size: .; CDR3: CASSDVGTVDTQYF; DNA: TGCGCCAGCAGTGATGTGGGAACGGTAGATACGCAGTATTTT
J: TRBJ2-2; D: TRBD1; V: TRBV11-3; size: .; CDR3: CASSLGQGGAGELFF; DNA: TGTGCCAGCAGCTTAGGACAGGGTGGGGCCGGGGAGCTGTTTTTT
J: TRBJ1-5; D: .; V: TRBV12-5; size: .; CDR3: CASGLDPRGGADFQPQHF; DNA: TGTGCTAGTGGTTTGGACCCACGAGGGGGGGCTGATTTTCAGCCCCAGCATTTT
J: TRBJ2-2; D: .; V: TRBV21-1; size: .; CDR3: CASSTRQGNTGELFF; DNA: TGTGCCAGCAGCACCAGACAGGGCAACACCGGGGAGCTGTTTTTT
J: TRBJ2-1; D: TRBD1; V: TRBV5-8; size: .; CDR3: CASSQSDRGRVF; DNA: TGTGCCAGCAGCCAAAGCGACAGGGGGAGAGTCTTC
J: TRBJ2-4; D: .; V: TRBV7-2; size: .; CDR3: CASSLLGSNIQYF; DNA: TGTGCCAGCAGCTTACTGGGGTCAAACATTCAGTACTTC
J: TRBJ1-4; D: .; V: TRBV2; size: .; CDR3: CASSTRGTEKLFF; DNA: TGTGCCAGCAGTACTCGGGGAACAGAAAAACTGTTTTTT